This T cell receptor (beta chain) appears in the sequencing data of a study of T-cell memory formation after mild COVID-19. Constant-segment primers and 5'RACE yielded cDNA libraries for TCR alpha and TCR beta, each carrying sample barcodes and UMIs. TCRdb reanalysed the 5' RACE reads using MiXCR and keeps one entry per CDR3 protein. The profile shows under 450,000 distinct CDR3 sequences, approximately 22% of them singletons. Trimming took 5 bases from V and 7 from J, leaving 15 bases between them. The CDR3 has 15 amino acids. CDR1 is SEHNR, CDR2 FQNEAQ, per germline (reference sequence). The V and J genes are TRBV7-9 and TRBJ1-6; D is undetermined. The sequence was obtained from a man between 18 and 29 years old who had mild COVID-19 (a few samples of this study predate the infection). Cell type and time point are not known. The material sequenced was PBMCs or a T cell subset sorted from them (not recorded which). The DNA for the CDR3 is TGTGCCAGCAGCCCCCATGATCCAACCAATTCACCCCTCCACTTT. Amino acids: CASSPHDPTNSPLHF.